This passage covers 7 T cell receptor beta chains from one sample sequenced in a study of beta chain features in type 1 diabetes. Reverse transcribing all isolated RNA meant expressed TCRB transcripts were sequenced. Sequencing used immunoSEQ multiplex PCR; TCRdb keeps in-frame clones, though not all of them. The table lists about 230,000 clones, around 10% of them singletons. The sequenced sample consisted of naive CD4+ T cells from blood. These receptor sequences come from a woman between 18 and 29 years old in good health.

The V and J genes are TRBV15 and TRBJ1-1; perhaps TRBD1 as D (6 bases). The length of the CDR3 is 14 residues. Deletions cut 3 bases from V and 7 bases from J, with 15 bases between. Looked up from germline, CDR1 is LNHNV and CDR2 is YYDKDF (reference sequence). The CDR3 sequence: CATSRVLQGSEAFF. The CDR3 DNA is TGTGCCACCAGCAGGGTTCTACAGGGTAGTGAAGCTTTCTTT.

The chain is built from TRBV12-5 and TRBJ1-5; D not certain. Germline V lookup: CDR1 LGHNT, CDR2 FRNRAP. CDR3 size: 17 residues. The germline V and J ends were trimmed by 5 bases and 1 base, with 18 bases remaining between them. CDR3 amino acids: CASGPPQIYMSNQPQHF. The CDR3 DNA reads TGTGCTAGTGGTCCGCCCCAGATATATATGAGCAATCAGCCCCAGCATTTT.

The CDR3 bases are TGTGCCAGCAGCTTACCCGGGAGGAATGAGCAGTTCTTC. Translated: CASSLPGRNEQFF. The chain carries TRBV7-2 and TRBJ2-1; 7 bases are a match to TRBD2. The trim removed 2 bases at V and 7 bases at J, leaving 2 bases unmatched. This CDR3 comprises 13 residues. CDR1 is SGHTA and CDR2 is FQGNSA in the germline V gene.

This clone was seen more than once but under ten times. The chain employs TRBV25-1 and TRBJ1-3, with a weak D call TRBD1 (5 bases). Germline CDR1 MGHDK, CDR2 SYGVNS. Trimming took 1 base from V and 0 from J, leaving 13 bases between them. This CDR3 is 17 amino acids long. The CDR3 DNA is TGTGCCAGCAGTGAATCCCTGGGGCCTAGCTCTGGAAACACCATATATTTT. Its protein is CASSESLGPSSGNTIYF.

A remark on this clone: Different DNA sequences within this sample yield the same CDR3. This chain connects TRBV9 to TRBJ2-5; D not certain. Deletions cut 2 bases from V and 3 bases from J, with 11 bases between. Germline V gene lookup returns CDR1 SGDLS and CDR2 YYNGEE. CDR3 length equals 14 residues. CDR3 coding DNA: TGTGCCAGCAGCGTCGGTTGGAGCGAAGAGACCCAGTACTTC. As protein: CASSVGWSEETQYF.

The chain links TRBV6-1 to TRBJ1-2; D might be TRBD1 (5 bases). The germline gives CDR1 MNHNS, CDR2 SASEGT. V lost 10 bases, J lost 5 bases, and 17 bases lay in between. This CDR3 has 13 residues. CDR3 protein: CATRAGWGYGYTF. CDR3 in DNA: TGTGCCACCCGAGCGGGGTGGGGGTATGGCTACACCTTC.

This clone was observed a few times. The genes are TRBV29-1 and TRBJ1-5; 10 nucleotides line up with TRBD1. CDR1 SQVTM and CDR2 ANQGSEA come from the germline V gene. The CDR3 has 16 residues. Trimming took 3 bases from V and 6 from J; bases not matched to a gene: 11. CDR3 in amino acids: CSVDWAGTGVGQPQHF. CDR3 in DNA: TGCAGCGTTGATTGGGCCGGGACAGGGGTTGGTCAGCCCCAGCATTTT.